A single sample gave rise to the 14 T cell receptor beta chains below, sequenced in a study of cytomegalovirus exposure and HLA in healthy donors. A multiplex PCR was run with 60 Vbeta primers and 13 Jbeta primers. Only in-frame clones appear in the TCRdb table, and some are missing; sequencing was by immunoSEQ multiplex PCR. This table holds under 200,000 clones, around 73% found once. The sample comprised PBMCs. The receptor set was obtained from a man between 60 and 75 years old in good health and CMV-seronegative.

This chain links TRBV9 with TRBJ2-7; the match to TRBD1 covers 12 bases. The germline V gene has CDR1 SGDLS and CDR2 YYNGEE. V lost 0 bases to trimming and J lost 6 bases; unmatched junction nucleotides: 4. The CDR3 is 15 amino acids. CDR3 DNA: TGTGCCAGCAGCGTAGAGATGGGACAGGGGGCCGAGCAGTACTTC. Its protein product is CASSVEMGQGAEQYF.

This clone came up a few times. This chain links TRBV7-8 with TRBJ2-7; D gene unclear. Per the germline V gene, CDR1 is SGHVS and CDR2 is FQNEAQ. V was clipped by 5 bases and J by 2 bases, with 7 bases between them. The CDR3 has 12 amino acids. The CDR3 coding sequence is TGTGCCAGCAGCCTCGGTGCCTACGAGCAGTACTTC. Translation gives CASSLGAYEQYF.

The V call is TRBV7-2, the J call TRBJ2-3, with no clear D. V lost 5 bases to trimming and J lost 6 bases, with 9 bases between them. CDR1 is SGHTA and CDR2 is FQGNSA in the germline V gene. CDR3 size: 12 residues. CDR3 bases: TGTGCCAGCAGCCCCTCCCGGGATACGCAGTATTTT. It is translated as CASSPSRDTQYF.

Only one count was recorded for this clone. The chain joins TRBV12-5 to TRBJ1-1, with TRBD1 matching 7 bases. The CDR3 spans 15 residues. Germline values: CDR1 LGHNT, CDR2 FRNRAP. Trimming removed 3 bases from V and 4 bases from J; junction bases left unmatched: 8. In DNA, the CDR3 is TGTGCTAGTGGTTTAGCAGGGGGATCTACCACTGAAGCTTTCTTT. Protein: CASGLAGGSTTEAFF.

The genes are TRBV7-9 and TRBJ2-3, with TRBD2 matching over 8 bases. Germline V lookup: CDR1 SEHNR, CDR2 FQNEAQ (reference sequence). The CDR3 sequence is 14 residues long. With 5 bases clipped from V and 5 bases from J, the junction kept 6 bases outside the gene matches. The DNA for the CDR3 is TGTGCCAGCAGCAACCGGGGGGGCGGAGATACGCAGTATTTT. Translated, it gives CASSNRGGGDTQYF. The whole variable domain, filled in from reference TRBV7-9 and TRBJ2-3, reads DTGVSQNPRHKITKRGQNVTFRCDPISEHNRLYWYRQTLGQGPEFLTYFQNEAQLEKSRLLSDRFSAERPKGSFSTLEIQRTEQGDSAMYLCASSNRGGGDTQYFGPGTRLTVL.

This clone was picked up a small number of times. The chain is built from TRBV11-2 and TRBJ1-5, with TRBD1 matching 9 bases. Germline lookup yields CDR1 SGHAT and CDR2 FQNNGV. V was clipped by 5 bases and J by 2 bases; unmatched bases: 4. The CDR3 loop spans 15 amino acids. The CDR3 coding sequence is TGTGCCAGCAGCCGGACAGGGGAAGGCAATCAGCCCCAGCATTTT. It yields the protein CASSRTGEGNQPQHF.

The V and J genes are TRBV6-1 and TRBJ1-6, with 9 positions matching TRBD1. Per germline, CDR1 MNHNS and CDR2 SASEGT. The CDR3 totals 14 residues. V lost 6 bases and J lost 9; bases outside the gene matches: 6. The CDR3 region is CASRWTGESSPLHF. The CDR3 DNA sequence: TGTGCCAGCAGATGGACAGGGGAAAGTTCACCCCTCCACTTT.

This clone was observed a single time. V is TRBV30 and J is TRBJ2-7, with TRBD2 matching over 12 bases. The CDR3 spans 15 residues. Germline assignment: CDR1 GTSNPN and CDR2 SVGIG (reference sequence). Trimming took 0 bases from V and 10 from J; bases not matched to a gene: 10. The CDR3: CAWSVLRGLAGRQYF. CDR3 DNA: TGTGCCTGGAGTGTACTAAGGGGACTAGCGGGCCGTCAGTACTTC.

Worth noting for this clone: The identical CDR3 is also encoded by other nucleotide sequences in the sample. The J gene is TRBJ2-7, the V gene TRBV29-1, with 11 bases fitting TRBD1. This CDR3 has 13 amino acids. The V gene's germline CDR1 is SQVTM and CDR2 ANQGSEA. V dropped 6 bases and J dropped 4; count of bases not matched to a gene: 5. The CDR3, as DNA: TGCAGCGTGTCGAGGGACAGGGGGTACGAGCAGTACTTC. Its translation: CSVSRDRGYEQYF.

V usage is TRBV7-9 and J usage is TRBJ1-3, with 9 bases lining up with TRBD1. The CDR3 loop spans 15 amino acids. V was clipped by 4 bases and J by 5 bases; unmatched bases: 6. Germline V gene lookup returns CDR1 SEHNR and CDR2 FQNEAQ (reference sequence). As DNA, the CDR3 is TGTGCCAGCAGCTCGCCGGGACAGGGCCGAAACACCATATATTTT. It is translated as CASSSPGQGRNTIYF.

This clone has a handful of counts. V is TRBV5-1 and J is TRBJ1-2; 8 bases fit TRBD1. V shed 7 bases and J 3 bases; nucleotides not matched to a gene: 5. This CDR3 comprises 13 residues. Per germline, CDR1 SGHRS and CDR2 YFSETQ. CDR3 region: CASGQGVDYGYTF. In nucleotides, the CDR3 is TGCGCCAGCGGACAGGGAGTGGACTATGGCTACACCTTC.

CDR3 nucleotides: TGTGCCAGCGCGATAAATCCCCTGACAGAACAGTACTTC. It translates to CASAINPLTEQYF. This chain uses TRBV10-3 with TRBJ2-7; possibly TRBD1 for D (5 bases). CDR1 and CDR2 from the germline V gene are ENHRY and SYGVKD. V gave up 10 bases and J gave up 10 bases, with 23 bases separating them. CDR3 length: 13 residues.

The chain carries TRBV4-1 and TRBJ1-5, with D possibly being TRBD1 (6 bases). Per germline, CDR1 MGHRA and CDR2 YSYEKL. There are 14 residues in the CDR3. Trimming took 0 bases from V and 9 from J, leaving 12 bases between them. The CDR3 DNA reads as TGCGCCAGCAGCCAAGAGTCAGGGGATCGGCCCCAGCATTTT. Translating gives CASSQESGDRPQHF.

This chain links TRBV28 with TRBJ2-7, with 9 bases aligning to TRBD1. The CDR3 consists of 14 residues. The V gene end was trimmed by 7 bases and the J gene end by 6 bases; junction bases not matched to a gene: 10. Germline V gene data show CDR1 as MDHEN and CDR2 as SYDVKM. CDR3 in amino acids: CASNDRDREGEQYF. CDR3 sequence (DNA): TGTGCCAGCAACGACCGGGACAGGGAAGGCGAGCAGTACTTC. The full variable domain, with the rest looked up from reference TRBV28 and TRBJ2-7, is DVKVTQSSRYLVKRTGEKVFLECVQDMDHENMFWYRQDPGLGLRLIYFSYDVKMKEKGDIPEGYSVSREKKERFSLILESASTNQTSMYLCASNDRDREGEQYFGPGTRLTVT.